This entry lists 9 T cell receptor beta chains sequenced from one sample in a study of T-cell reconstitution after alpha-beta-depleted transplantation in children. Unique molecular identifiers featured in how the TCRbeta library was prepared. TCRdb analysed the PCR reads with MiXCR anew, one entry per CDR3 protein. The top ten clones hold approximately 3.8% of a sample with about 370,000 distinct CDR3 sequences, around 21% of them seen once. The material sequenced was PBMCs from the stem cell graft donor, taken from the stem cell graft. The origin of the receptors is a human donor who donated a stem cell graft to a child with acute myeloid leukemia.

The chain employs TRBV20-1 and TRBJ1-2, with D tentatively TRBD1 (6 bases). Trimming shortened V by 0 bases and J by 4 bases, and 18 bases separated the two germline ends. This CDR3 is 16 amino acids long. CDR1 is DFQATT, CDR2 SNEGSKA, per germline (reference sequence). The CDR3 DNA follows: TGCAGTGCTAGAGATTTTCGCAACCCAGGGGCCTATGGCTACACCTTC. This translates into CSARDFRNPGAYGYTF.

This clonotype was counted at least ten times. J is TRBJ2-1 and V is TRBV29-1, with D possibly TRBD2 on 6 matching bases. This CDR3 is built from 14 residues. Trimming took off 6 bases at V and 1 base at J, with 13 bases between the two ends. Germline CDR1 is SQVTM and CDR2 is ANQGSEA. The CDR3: CSVFLAPSYNEQFF. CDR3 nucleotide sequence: TGCAGCGTCTTTCTAGCGCCTTCCTACAATGAGCAGTTCTTC.

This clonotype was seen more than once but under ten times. This CDR3 reads CASSHPDGTGRGRSSYNEQFF. CDR3 DNA: TGTGCCAGCAGCCACCCCGACGGGACAGGGAGGGGGAGAAGCTCCTACAATGAGCAGTTCTTC. V gene TRBV7-3 combines with J gene TRBJ2-1; 9 bases match TRBD1. The CDR3 spans 21 residues. The V gene's germline CDR1 is SGHTA and CDR2 FQGTGA. V lost 5 bases to trimming and J lost 0 bases; unmatched junction nucleotides: 20.

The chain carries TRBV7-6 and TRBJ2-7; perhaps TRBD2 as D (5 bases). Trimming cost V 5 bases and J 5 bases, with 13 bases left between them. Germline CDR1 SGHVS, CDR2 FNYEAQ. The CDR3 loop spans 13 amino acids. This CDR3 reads CASSIMGSDEQYF. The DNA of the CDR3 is TGTGCCAGCAGCATTATGGGTAGCGACGAGCAGTACTTC.

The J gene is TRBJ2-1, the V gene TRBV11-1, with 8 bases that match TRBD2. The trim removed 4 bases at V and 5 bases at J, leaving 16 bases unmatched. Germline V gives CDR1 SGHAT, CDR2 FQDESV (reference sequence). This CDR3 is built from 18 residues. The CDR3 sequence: CASSSISVLRTSNNEQFF. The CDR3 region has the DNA TGTGCCAGCAGCTCAATATCCGTCCTGAGGACTAGCAACAATGAGCAGTTCTTC.

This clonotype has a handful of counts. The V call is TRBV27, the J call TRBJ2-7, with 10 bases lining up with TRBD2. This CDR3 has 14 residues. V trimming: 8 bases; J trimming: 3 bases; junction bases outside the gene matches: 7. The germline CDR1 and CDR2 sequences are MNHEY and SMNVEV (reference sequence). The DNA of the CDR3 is TGTGCCAGCCGTACCGCTAGCGGGGGCTACGAGCAGTACTTC. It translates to CASRTASGGYEQYF.

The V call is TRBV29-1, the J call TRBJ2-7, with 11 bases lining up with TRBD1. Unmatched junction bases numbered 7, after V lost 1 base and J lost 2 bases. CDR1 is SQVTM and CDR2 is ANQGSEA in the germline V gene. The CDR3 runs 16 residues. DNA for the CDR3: TGCAGCGTTGAAGTAGGAAGGACAGGGGGCCCCTACGAGCAGTACTTC. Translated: CSVEVGRTGGPYEQYF.

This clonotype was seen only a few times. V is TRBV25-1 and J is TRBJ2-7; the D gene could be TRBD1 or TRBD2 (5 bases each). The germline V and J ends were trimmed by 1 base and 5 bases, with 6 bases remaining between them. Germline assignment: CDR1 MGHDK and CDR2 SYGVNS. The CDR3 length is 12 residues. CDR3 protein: CASSEWGNEQYF. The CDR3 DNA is TGTGCCAGCAGTGAATGGGGGAACGAGCAGTACTTC.

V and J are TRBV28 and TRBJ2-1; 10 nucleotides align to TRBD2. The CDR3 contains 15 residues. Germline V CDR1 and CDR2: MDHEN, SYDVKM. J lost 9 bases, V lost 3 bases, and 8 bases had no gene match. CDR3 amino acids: CASSFRGSGRFEQFF. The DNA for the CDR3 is TGTGCCAGCAGTTTTCGTGGTAGCGGGAGGTTTGAGCAGTTCTTC.